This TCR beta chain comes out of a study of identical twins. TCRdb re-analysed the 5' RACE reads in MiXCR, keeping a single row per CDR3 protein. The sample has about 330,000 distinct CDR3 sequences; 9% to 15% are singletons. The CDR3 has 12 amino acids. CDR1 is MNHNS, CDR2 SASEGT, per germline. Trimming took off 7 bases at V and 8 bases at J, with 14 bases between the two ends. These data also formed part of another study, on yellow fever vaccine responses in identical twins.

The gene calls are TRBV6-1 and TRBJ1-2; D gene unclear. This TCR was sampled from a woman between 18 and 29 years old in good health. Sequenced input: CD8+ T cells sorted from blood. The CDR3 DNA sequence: TGTGCCAGCACTTTCGTTAGGGCCGGCTACACCTTC. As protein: CASTFVRAGYTF.